This T cell receptor beta chain was recovered during a study of blood T cell repertoires in COVID-19. About the study: Some COVID-19 samples were acute and others convalescent; all came from the United States, Italy and Spain. In each case, the material was cDNA or gDNA derived from T cells, B-cell-depleted T cells, or PBMCs.

This clone was counted a few times. The V gene's germline CDR1 is SGHRS and CDR2 YFSETQ. The CDR3 is made up of 13 amino acids. V lost 4 bases, J lost 3 bases, and 4 bases stayed unmatched. Original processing notes: It was from reference gene primer amplification that nucleated cell counts were estimated. Produced via immunoSEQ multiplex PCR; TCRdb's table is partial and in-frame only. D and trimming were read from the DNA, whereas the V and J calls and clone size are those reported in that table. The data show around 40,000 clones, over 70% seen once. Specimen: peripheral blood. The sequence was collected from a man aged 50-60 years with active or convalescent COVID-19. The chain has TRBV5-1 and TRBJ2-7; 7 bases are shared with TRBD1. CDR3 DNA: TGCGCCAGCAGCCCGGGACAGAGCTACGAGCAGTACTTC. Translation gives CASSPGQSYEQYF.